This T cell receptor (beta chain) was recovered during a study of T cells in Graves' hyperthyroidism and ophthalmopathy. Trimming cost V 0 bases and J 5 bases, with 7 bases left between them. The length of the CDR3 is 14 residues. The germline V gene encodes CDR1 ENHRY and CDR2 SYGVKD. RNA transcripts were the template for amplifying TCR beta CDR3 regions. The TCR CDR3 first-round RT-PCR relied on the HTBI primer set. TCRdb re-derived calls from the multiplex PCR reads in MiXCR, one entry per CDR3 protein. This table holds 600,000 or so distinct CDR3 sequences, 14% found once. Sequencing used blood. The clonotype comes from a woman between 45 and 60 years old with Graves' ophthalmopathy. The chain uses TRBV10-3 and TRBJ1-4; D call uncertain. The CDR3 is CAISESGINEKLFF. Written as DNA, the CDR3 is TGTGCCATCAGTGAGTCTGGGATCAATGAAAAACTGTTTTTT.